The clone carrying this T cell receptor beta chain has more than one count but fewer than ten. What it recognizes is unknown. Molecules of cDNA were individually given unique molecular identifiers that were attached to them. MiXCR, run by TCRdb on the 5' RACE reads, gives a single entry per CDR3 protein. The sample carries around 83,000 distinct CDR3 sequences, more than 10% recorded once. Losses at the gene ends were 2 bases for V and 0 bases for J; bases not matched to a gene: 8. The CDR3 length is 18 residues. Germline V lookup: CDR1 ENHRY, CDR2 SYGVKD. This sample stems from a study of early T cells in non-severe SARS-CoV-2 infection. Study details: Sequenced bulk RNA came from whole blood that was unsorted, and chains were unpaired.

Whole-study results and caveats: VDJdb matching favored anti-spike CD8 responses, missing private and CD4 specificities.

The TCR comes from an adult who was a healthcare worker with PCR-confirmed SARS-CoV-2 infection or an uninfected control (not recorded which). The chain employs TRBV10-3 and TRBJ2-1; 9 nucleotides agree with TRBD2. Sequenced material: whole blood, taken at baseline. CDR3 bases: TGTGCCATCAGTGAGGGGGCTAGCGGGGCCCGCTCCTACAATGAGCAGTTCTTC. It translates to CAISEGASGARSYNEQFF.